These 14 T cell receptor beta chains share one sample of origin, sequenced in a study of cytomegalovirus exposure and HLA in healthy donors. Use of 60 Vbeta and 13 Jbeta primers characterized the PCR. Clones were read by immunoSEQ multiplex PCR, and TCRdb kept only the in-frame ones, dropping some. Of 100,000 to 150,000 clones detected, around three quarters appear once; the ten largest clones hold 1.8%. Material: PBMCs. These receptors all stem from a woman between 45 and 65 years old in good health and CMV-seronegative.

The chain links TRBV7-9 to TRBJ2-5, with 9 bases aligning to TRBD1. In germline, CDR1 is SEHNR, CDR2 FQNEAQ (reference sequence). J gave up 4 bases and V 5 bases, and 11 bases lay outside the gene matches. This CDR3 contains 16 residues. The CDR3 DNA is TGTGCCAGCAGCAGAACCGGGACAGGGTTCTTAGAGACCCAGTACTTC. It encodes CASSRTGTGFLETQYF.

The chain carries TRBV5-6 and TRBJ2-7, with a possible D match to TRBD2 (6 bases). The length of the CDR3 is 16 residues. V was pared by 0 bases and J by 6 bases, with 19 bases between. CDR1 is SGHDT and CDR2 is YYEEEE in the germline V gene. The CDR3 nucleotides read TGTGCCAGCAGCTTGGCCCTGGAGGGGATCCCCCGCGAGCAGTACTTC. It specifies CASSLALEGIPREQYF.

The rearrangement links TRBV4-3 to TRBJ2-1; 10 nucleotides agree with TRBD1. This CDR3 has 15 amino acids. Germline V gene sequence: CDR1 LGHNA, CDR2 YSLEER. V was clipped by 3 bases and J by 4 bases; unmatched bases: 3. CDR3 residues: CASSQSDRGYNEQFF. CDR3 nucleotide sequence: TGCGCCAGCAGCCAGTCGGACAGGGGGTACAATGAGCAGTTCTTC.

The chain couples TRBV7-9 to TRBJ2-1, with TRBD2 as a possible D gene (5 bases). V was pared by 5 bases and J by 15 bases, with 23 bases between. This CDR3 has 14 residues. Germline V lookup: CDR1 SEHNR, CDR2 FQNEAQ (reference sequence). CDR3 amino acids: CASSNAGSVPEGFF. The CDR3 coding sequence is TGTGCCAGCAGCAACGCTGGCAGCGTGCCCGAGGGGTTCTTC.

Written as DNA, the CDR3 is TGTGCCAGCAGTTTCCTGACAGGGAATTTGGAGACCCAGTACTTC. It specifies CASSFLTGNLETQYF. The V and J genes are TRBV7-9 and TRBJ2-5; 7 positions match TRBD1. With V trimmed by 6 bases and J by 5 bases, 12 bases remained unmatched. The CDR3 has 15 residues. The V gene's germline CDR1 is SEHNR and CDR2 FQNEAQ (reference sequence).

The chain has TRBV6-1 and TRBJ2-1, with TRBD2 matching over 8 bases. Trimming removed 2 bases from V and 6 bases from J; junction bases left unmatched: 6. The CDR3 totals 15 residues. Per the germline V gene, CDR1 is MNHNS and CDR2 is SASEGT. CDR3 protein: CASSESSGSINEQFF. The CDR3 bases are TGTGCCAGCAGTGAATCCAGCGGGAGTATCAATGAGCAGTTCTTC.

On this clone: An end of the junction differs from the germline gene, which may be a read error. CDR3 DNA sequence: TGCAGCGTTGAATTAGCGGTCAATCAGCCCCAGAATTTT. Its translation is CSVELAVNQPQNF. This rearrangement joins TRBV29-1 to TRBJ1-5; D unclear. Germline V lookup: CDR1 SQVTM, CDR2 ANQGSEA. This CDR3 spans 13 amino acids.

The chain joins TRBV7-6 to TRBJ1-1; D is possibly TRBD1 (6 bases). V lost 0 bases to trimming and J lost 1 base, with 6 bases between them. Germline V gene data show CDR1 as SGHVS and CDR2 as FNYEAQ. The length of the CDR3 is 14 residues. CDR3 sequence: CASSLAGGNTEAFF. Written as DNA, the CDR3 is TGTGCCAGCAGCTTAGCAGGGGGGAACACTGAAGCTTTCTTT.

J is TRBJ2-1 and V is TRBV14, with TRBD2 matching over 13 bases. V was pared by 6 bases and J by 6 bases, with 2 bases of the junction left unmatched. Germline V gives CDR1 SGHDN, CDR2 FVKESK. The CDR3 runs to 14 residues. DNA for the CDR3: TGTGCCAGCAGGACTAGCGGGAGGTCCAATGAGCAGTTCTTC. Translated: CASRTSGRSNEQFF.

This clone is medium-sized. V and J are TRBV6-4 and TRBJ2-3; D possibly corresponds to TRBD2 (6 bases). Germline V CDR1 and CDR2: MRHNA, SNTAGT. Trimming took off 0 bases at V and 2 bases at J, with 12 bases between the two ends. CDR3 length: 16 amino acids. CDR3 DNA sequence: TGTGCCAGCAGTGACTCGATTAGCGGAATCACAGATACGCAGTATTTT. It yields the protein CASSDSISGITDTQYF.

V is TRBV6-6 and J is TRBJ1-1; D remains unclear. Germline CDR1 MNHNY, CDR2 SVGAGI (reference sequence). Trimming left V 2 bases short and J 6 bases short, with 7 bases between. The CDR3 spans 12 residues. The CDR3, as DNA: TGTGCCAGCAGTTACAGCGGCCCTGAAGCTTTCTTT. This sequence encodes CASSYSGPEAFF.

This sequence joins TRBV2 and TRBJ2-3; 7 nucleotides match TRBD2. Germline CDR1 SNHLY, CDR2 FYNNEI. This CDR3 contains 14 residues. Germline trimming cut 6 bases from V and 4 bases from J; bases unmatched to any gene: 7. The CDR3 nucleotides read TGTGCCAGCAGAAGGACCGCGGGGGCAGATACGCAGTATTTT. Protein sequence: CASRRTAGADTQYF.

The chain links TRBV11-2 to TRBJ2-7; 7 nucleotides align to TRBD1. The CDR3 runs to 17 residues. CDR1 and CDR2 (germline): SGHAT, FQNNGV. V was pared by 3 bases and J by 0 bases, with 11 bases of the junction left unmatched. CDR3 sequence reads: CASSFVPGTASSYEQYF. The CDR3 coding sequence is TGTGCCAGCAGCTTCGTACCAGGGACAGCTAGCTCCTACGAGCAGTACTTC.

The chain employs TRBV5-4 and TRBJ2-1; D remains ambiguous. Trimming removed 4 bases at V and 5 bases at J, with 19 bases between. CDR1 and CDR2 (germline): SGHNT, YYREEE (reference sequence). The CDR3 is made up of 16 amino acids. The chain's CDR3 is CASSPYRRVKDNEQFF. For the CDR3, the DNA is TGTGCCAGCAGCCCCTACCGGAGAGTGAAGGACAATGAGCAGTTCTTC.